This T cell receptor (beta chain) is from a study of T-cell memory formation after mild COVID-19. Study background: TCR clusters showed largely donor specificity.

In regard to this clonotype: Its antigen is undetermined.

Study-wide results and limits: Clones contracting over day 15 to 85 were CD4/CD8 balanced, with later expanders leaning CD4+. Nothing showed for sure that second-wave clones peaking on day 37 were SARS-CoV-2 specific.

Constant-segment-primed 5'RACE gave TCR alpha and TCR beta cDNA libraries with sample barcodes and UMIs. TCRdb ran MiXCR on the 5' RACE reads and lists one entry per CDR3 protein. The repertoire holds around 200,000 distinct CDR3 sequences, with about 10% as singletons. V lost 2 bases and J 0 bases, leaving 5 bases between the germline ends. The CDR3 is 15 residues long. Looked up from germline, CDR1 is SEHNR and CDR2 is FQNEAQ (reference sequence). The TCR was taken from a man aged 18 to 35 who had mild COVID-19 (a few samples of this study predate the infection). Cell type and time point are not known. The rearrangement links TRBV7-9 to TRBJ2-6; no clear D gene. The sequenced sample was PBMCs or a T cell subset sorted from them (not recorded which). The CDR3 coding sequence is TGTGCCAGCAGCTTATTTGCCTCTGGGGCCAACGTCCTGACTTTC. It yields the protein CASSLFASGANVLTF.